One sample yielded the 12 T cell receptor beta chains listed below, sequenced in a study of T cells in Graves' hyperthyroidism and ophthalmopathy. TCR beta CDR3 sequences were amplified from RNA transcripts. HTBI primers were employed in a first-round RT-PCR of the TCR CDR3. TCRdb re-called the multiplex PCR reads with MiXCR, one entry per CDR3 protein. The table has under 400,000 distinct CDR3 sequences, less than 20% seen once. Source material: blood. All receptors come from a woman between 40 and 55 years old with Graves' ophthalmopathy.

This clonotype appeared many times. The chain couples TRBV24-1 to TRBJ2-3; tentative D call: TRBD1 (5 bases). The length of the CDR3 is 14 residues. Germline V gene data show CDR1 as KGHDR and CDR2 as SFDVKD. Trimming took off 6 bases at V and 4 bases at J, with 13 bases between the two ends. The CDR3 reads CATSSAGLADTQYF. In DNA, the CDR3 is TGTGCCACCAGTTCTGCAGGGCTAGCAGATACGCAGTATTTT.

This clonotype was recorded at least ten times. The gene calls are TRBV6-5 and TRBJ2-2; possible D gene TRBD2, 5 bases. The CDR3 consists of 15 residues. Looked up from germline, CDR1 is MNHEY and CDR2 is SVGAGI. V lost 4 bases and J lost 4, with 13 bases in between. The CDR3 region is CASSSPRRGTGELFF. CDR3 nucleotides: TGTGCCAGCAGTTCTCCAAGACGGGGCACCGGGGAGCTGTTTTTT.

This clonotype has at least ten counts. The V gene is TRBV2, the J gene TRBJ1-3; D is ambiguous. The CDR3 loop spans 16 amino acids. Germline V gene sequence: CDR1 SNHLY, CDR2 FYNNEI. Trimming took 4 bases from V and 1 from J, leaving 14 bases between them. Here the CDR3 reads CASSVLAGKSGNTIYF. The CDR3 coding sequence is TGTGCCAGCAGTGTCTTAGCGGGGAAATCTGGAAACACCATATATTTT.

The V gene is TRBV12-3 or TRBV12-4, the J gene TRBJ2-5; TRBD2 aligns across 10 bases. This CDR3 spans 17 amino acids. V dropped 4 bases and J dropped 2; count of bases not matched to a gene: 10. The CDR3 loop is CASSYTQGLAVQETQYF. The CDR3 bases are TGTGCCAGCAGTTACACCCAAGGACTAGCGGTTCAAGAGACCCAGTACTTC.

At least ten counts were recorded for this clonotype. The rearrangement links TRBV15 to TRBJ2-7; 7 bases line up with TRBD2. V dropped 4 bases and J dropped 5; count of bases not matched to a gene: 5. The CDR3 is made up of 13 amino acids. Germline CDR1 reads LNHNV; CDR2 reads YYDKDF (reference sequence). The CDR3 region is CATSKIGLDEQYF. The CDR3 DNA sequence: TGTGCCACCAGCAAGATAGGACTAGACGAGCAGTACTTC. Based on the CDR3 plus reference TRBV15 and TRBJ2-7, the full variable domain is DAMVIQNPRYQVTQFGKPVTLSCSQTLNHNVMYWYQQKSSQAPKLLFHYYDKDFNNEADTPDNFQSRRPNTSFCFLDIRSPGLGDTAMYLCATSKIGLDEQYFGPGTRLTVT.

This clonotype was recorded at least ten times. This sequence joins TRBV6-2 or TRBV6-3 and TRBJ2-5; 7 nucleotides agree with TRBD2. V lost 2 bases, J lost 1 base, and 4 bases stayed unmatched. Germline CDR1 reads MNHEY; CDR2 reads SVGEGT. The CDR3 spans 15 residues. CDR3 region: CASSYGAGAQETQYF. CDR3 coding DNA: TGTGCCAGCAGTTACGGCGCGGGAGCCCAAGAGACCCAGTACTTC.

This clonotype has a count of ten or more. This chain links TRBV11-2 with TRBJ2-7, with D possibly TRBD2 on 6 matching bases. The V end was cut by 1 base, the J end by 6 bases, with 13 bases between. The CDR3 runs to 14 residues. In germline, CDR1 is SGHAT, CDR2 FQNNGV. The CDR3 reads CASSLGPSSAEQYF. DNA of the CDR3: TGTGCCAGCAGCTTAGGGCCTTCTAGCGCCGAGCAGTACTTC. Supplemented by reference TRBV11-2 and TRBJ2-7, the full variable domain reads EAGVAQSPRYKIIEKRQSVAFWCNPISGHATLYWYQQILGQGPKLLIQFQNNGVVDDSQLPKDRFSAERLKGVDSTLKIQPAKLEDSAVYLCASSLGPSSAEQYFGPGTRLTVT.

The chain is built from TRBV30 and TRBJ2-5, with TRBD2 identical over 10 bases. Unmatched junction bases numbered 3, after V lost 0 bases and J lost 2 bases. The CDR3 length is 15 residues. The germline V gene has CDR1 GTSNPN and CDR2 SVGIG (reference sequence). The CDR3 protein is CAWSVTSGNQETQYF. CDR3 DNA sequence: TGTGCCTGGAGTGTAACTAGCGGGAATCAAGAGACCCAGTACTTC.

This clonotype was observed many times. The chain combines TRBV12-3 or TRBV12-4 with TRBJ2-5; 8 nucleotides align to TRBD2. This CDR3 has 14 amino acids. V was pared by 7 bases and J by 4 bases, with 8 bases of the junction left unmatched. The CDR3 reads CASTRGGGRETQYF. The CDR3 DNA follows: TGTGCCAGCACCCGAGGCGGGGGGCGAGAGACCCAGTACTTC.

This clonotype was observed at least ten times. This chain connects TRBV6-1 to TRBJ1-1; TRBD1 is a possible D gene (6 bases). Germline V CDR1 and CDR2: MNHNS, SASEGT. The CDR3 extends over 16 amino acids. Trimming pared 7 bases from V and 1 base from J, leaving 19 bases between. CDR3 nucleotides: TGTGCCAGCACCTTTAGTTCGGGGGCTAGGAACACTGAAGCTTTCTTT. Translating gives CASTFSSGARNTEAFF.

This clonotype came up a few times. This chain connects TRBV7-9 to TRBJ1-1; D is unresolved. V lost 2 bases and J lost 4, with 14 bases in between. CDR3 length: 15 amino acids. CDR1 is SEHNR, CDR2 FQNEAQ, per germline (reference sequence). The CDR3 DNA reads as TGTGCCAGCAGCTTAAGCAGGACCGGCATCACTGAAGCTTTCTTT. Residues: CASSLSRTGITEAFF.

This clonotype was detected ten times or more. This chain uses TRBV19 with TRBJ1-1; D is unresolved. Looked up from germline, CDR1 is LNHDA and CDR2 is SQIVND (reference sequence). The CDR3 is made up of 14 amino acids. Trimming cost V 3 bases and J 5 bases, with 13 bases left between them. As DNA, the CDR3 is TGTGCCAGTAGTATGGGCAGTGGAAAGACTGAAGCTTTCTTT. As protein: CASSMGSGKTEAFF. Drawing the rest from reference TRBV19 and TRBJ1-1, the complete variable domain is DGGITQSPKYLFRKEGQNVTLSCEQNLNHDAMYWYRQDPGQGLRLIYYSQIVNDFQKGDIAEGYSVSREKKESFPLTVTSAQKNPTAFYLCASSMGSGKTEAFFGQGTRLTVV.